This is a list of T cell receptor beta chains from one sample in a study of OX40 agonist ivuxolimab in advanced cancers. TCRdb's table, derived via immunoSEQ multiplex PCR, lists solely in-frame clones and lacks some. The sample has tens of thousands of clones, about 84% seen once. The sample was CD4+ or CD8+ T cells sorted from blood, taken in a trial of the OX40 agonist ivuxolimab. The receptors here all came from an adult with an advanced solid tumor such as melanoma, head and neck, liver or kidney cancer. Both conserved end residues are part of each CDR3. A D gene is named only where the DNA matches it firmly. Clone sizes are given selectively: once, few, many, or a class where the clone is expanded.

>-|TRBV30|TRBJ2-7|TRBD1
CAWSVGTGFLDEQYF
TGTGCCTGGAGTGTTGGGACAGGGTTTTTGGACGAGCAGTACTTC
>-|TRBV7-8|TRBJ2-7|TRBD1
CASSLAGTGYEQYF
TGTGCCAGCAGCTTAGCGGGGACAGGCTACGAGCAGTACTTC
>-|TRBV6-6|TRBJ1-5|-
CASSYRQNQPQHF
TGTGCCAGCAGTTACCGCCAGAATCAGCCCCAGCATTTT
>-|TRBV2|TRBJ1-2|-
CASSERGFLYGYTF
TGTGCCAGCAGTGAAAGGGGTTTCCTCTATGGCTACACCTTC
>few|TRBV4-1|TRBJ1-3|-
CASSQQDSGNTIYF
TGCGCCAGCAGCCAGCAGGACAGTGGAAACACCATATATTTT
>-|TRBV10-3|TRBJ2-3|TRBD2
CAISEVLAGGQNTQYF
TGTGCCATCAGTGAGGTATTAGCGGGTGGCCAGAATACGCAGTATTTT
>-|TRBV7-2|TRBJ2-7|-
CASSLDWGISYEQYF
TGTGCCAGCAGCTTAGATTGGGGAATCTCCTACGAGCAGTACTTC
>-|TRBV28|TRBJ2-7|TRBD1
CASSAYQGAYEQYF
TGTGCCAGCAGTGCTTATCAGGGGGCTTACGAGCAGTACTTC
>-|TRBV19|TRBJ2-7|-
CASSMGRAYYEQYF
TGTGCCAGTAGTATGGGGCGCGCTTACTACGAGCAGTACTTC
>-|TRBV9|TRBJ2-1|-
CASSTRTENNEQFF
TGTGCCAGCAGCACCCGGACTGAGAACAATGAGCAGTTCTTC
>-|TRBV5-1|TRBJ2-1|-
CASSLESGFEQFF
TGCGCCAGCAGCTTGGAGTCGGGGTTTGAGCAGTTCTTC
>-|TRBV4-2|TRBJ2-3|-
CASSQDRGSWATDTQYF
TGTGCCAGCAGCCAAGATCGGGGTAGTTGGGCCACAGATACGCAGTATTTT
>-|TRBV7-9|TRBJ2-3|TRBD2
CASSQGLAGGTDTQYF
TGTGCCAGCAGCCAAGGACTAGCGGGGGGAACAGATACGCAGTATTTT
>-|TRBV6-5|TRBJ1-1|-
CASTSRERHTEAFF
TGTGCCAGCACCTCCCGAGAAAGGCACACTGAAGCTTTCTTT
>-|TRBV29-1|TRBJ1-2|-
CSVEDRLHGYTF
TGCAGCGTTGAAGATCGGTTACATGGCTACACCTTC
>-|TRBV6-1|TRBJ1-6|TRBD1
CASSPGTDTNSPLHF
TGTGCCAGCAGCCCCGGGACAGACACCAATTCACCCCTCCACTTT
>medium-sized|TRBV6-5|TRBJ2-1|-
CASSVSESSYNEQFF
TGTGCCAGCAGTGTTTCGGAGTCTTCCTACAATGAGCAGTTCTTC
>-|TRBV4-1|TRBJ2-7|-
CASRPPGQPGEQYF
TGCGCCAGCAGACCTCCCGGGCAGCCCGGAGAGCAGTACTTC
>-|TRBV6-6|TRBJ2-2|-
CASSEPYTGELFF
TGTGCCAGCAGTGAGCCCTACACCGGGGAGCTGTTTTTT
>-|TRBV7-2|TRBJ2-7|-
CASSFDLYEQYF
TGTGCCAGCAGCTTTGACCTCTACGAGCAGTACTTC
>-|TRBV5-1|TRBJ2-2|-
CASSLIGEESGELFF
TGCGCCAGCAGCTTGATCGGGGAGGAATCCGGGGAGCTGTTTTTT
>-|TRBV4-1|TRBJ1-2|-
CASSQDWSPTNYGYTF
TGCGCCAGCAGCCAAGATTGGTCTCCTACTAACTATGGCTACACCTTC
>-|TRBV6-5|TRBJ2-2|-
CASSYSFSTGELFF
TGTGCCAGCAGTTACTCGTTCTCAACCGGGGAGCTGTTTTTT
>-|TRBV27|TRBJ2-7|-
CASSQGPKPYEQYF
TGTGCCAGCAGTCAAGGACCGAAACCCTACGAGCAGTACTTC
>-|TRBV19|TRBJ1-1|-
CASVGLNTEAFF
TGTGCCAGTGTTGGCCTGAACACTGAAGCTTTCTTT
>-|TRBV11-2|TRBJ2-2|-
CASSLARPKNTGELFF
TGTGCCAGCAGCTTAGCGAGGCCAAAGAACACCGGGGAGCTGTTTTTT
>-|TRBV10-3|TRBJ1-1|TRBD1
CAINDPGQLSYEAFF
TGTGCCATCAACGACCCGGGACAGTTAAGCTATGAAGCTTTCTTT
>-|TRBV7-9|TRBJ2-7|-
CASSLNPGYEQYF
TGTGCCAGCAGCTTAAATCCGGGGTACGAGCAGTACTTC
>-|TRBV14|TRBJ1-1|-
CASSQPRGAVTEAFF
TGTGCCAGCAGCCAACCCCGCGGGGCCGTAACTGAAGCTTTCTTT
>-|TRBV6-5|TRBJ1-5|-
CASSYSRIENQPQHF
TGTGCCAGCAGTTACTCCAGGATTGAGAATCAGCCCCAGCATTTT
>-|TRBV21-1|TRBJ2-3|-
CASSKVREPPTDTQYF
TGTGCCAGCAGCAAAGTGCGGGAGCCCCCCACAGATACGCAGTATTTT
>-|TRBV10-1|TRBJ1-1|TRBD1
CASSVEDRALMNTEAFF
TGCGCCAGCAGTGTTGAAGACAGGGCGCTTATGAACACTGAAGCTTTCTTT
>once|TRBV4-1|TRBJ2-3|-
CASNDGADTDTQYF
TGCGCCAGCAATGACGGGGCTGACACAGATACGCAGTATTTT
>-|TRBV5-6|TRBJ2-2|-
CASSLQGRELFF
TGTGCCAGCAGCTTGCAGGGGAGGGAGCTGTTTTTT
>-|TRBV4-1|TRBJ1-5|TRBD1
CASSQGQGGNQPQHF
TGCGCCAGCAGCCAAGGACAGGGCGGCAATCAGCCCCAGCATTTT
>few|TRBV15|TRBJ1-3|-
CATSSGDSGNTIYF
TGTGCCACCAGCTCAGGGGACTCTGGAAACACCATATATTTT
>-|TRBV27|TRBJ2-7|TRBD2
CASSTSPGEGRDEQYF
TGTGCCAGCAGTACCTCGCCGGGGGAGGGGAGGGACGAGCAGTACTTC
>-|TRBV7-8|TRBJ2-5|-
CASSLDGWGETQYF
TGTGCCAGCAGCTTAGATGGCTGGGGGGAGACCCAGTACTTC
>-|TRBV7-9|TRBJ2-5|-
CASSLLAVETQYF
TGTGCCAGCAGCTTATTGGCCGTGGAGACCCAGTACTTC
>-|TRBV6-5|TRBJ2-7|TRBD1
CASNTGTGLDEQYF
TGTGCCAGCAATACCGGGACAGGGCTCGACGAGCAGTACTTC
>-|TRBV6-1|TRBJ2-7|-
CASSGEILSSSYEQYF
TGTGCCAGCAGTGGGGAAATCCTGTCAAGCTCCTACGAGCAGTACTTC
>-|TRBV19|TRBJ1-1|TRBD1
CASSTGQAVLRSEAFF
TGTGCCAGTAGTACTGGACAGGCGGTTTTGAGGTCTGAAGCTTTCTTT
>once|TRBV5-1|TRBJ2-7|-
CASSLVPGEAYEQYF
TGCGCCAGCAGCTTGGTACCAGGAGAAGCCTACGAGCAGTACTTC
>-|TRBV7-9|TRBJ1-2|TRBD1
CASEKEGAGGYTF
TGTGCCAGCGAAAAAGAGGGGGCTGGAGGCTACACCTTC
>-|TRBV19|TRBJ1-5|-
CASGFYSNQPQHF
TGTGCCAGTGGGTTTTATAGCAATCAGCCCCAGCATTTT
>-|TRBV7-9|TRBJ2-7|TRBD1
CASSPRTGSGYEQYF
TGTGCCAGCAGCCCCCGGACAGGTTCTGGGTACGAGCAGTACTTC
>-|TRBV5-5|TRBJ2-7|-
CASSPTRGSYEQYF
TGTGCCAGCAGCCCTACACGGGGATCCTACGAGCAGTACTTC
>-|TRBV11-2|TRBJ2-1|TRBD2
CASRGEAGAVLYNEQFF
TGTGCCAGCCGGGGGGAGGCAGGTGCCGTTCTCTACAATGAGCAGTTCTTC
>-|TRBV5-1|TRBJ2-5|-
CASSLGQIGQETQYF
TGCGCCAGCAGCTTGGGACAGATAGGGCAAGAGACCCAGTACTTC
>-|TRBV11-2|TRBJ1-1|TRBD1
CASSPRDRETEAFF
TGTGCCAGCAGCCCCCGGGACAGGGAGACTGAAGCTTTCTTT
>-|TRBV7-6|TRBJ2-7|-
CASSQQGYEQYF
TGTGCCAGCAGCCAACAGGGCTACGAGCAGTACTTC
>-|TRBV27|TRBJ2-3|TRBD1
CASSYDRDSSTDTQYF
TGTGCCAGCAGTTACGACCGGGACAGTAGCACAGATACGCAGTATTTT
>-|TRBV5-1|TRBJ1-1|-
CASSPGMGTTEAFF
TGCGCCAGCAGCCCCGGCATGGGGACCACTGAAGCTTTCTTT
>-|TRBV7-9|TRBJ2-7|-
CASAPGYSGDEQYF
TGTGCCAGCGCCCCGGGGTACTCGGGGGACGAGCAGTACTTC
>-|TRBV7-8|TRBJ2-4|-
CASSLEGSWENIQYF
TGTGCCAGCAGCTTAGAGGGGAGTTGGGAAAACATTCAGTACTTC
>once|TRBV4-1|TRBJ1-4|-
CASSQDLDRLFF
TGCGCCAGCAGCCAAGACTTGGATAGACTGTTTTTT
>once|TRBV5-5|TRBJ2-5|-
CASSLGLGVETQYF
TGTGCCAGCAGCTTGGGCCTAGGGGTGGAGACCCAGTACTTC